The 11 T cell receptor beta chains in this list originate from one sample, sequenced in a study of cytomegalovirus exposure and HLA in healthy donors. Vbeta (60) and Jbeta (13) primers were used in the PCR. Sequencing used immunoSEQ multiplex PCR; TCRdb keeps in-frame clones, though not all of them. The sample includes roughly 250,000 clones, about 75% of them seen just once. Source material: PBMCs. The source of these receptors is a female donor in good health and CMV-seronegative.

This clone was seen a single time. This sequence joins TRBV4-1 and TRBJ1-2; TRBD1 agrees at 9 bases. The V gene end was trimmed by 0 bases and the J gene end by 4 bases; junction bases not matched to a gene: 6. The CDR3 consists of 16 residues. Germline CDR1 and CDR2: MGHRA and YSYEKL. The CDR3 protein is CASSQDPGQGLYGYTF. CDR3 bases: TGCGCCAGCAGCCAAGATCCGGGACAGGGTCTCTATGGCTACACCTTC.

The J gene is TRBJ1-6, the V gene TRBV28; 9 bases are a match to TRBD1. The V and J ends lost 7 bases and 7 bases, in that order; junction bases with no gene match: 8. Germline assignment: CDR1 MDHEN and CDR2 SYDVKM. This CDR3 region has 15 residues. The CDR3: CASTMGQGYNSPLHF. The CDR3 DNA reads as TGTGCCAGCACTATGGGACAGGGCTACAATTCACCCCTCCACTTT.

The rearrangement uses TRBV5-1 and TRBJ2-7, with TRBD2 identical over 12 bases. V lost 4 bases to trimming and J lost 2 bases; unmatched junction nucleotides: 10. Germline V gene sequence: CDR1 SGHRS, CDR2 YFSETQ. CDR3 length: 17 amino acids. CDR3 in amino acids: CASSQRLAGVPPYEQYF. The CDR3 DNA reads TGCGCCAGCAGCCAGCGACTAGCGGGAGTACCGCCCTACGAGCAGTACTTC.

The chain couples TRBV7-8 to TRBJ1-1, with TRBD1 as a possible D gene (5 bases). Trimming stripped 4 bases from V and 4 bases from J, with 10 bases between. Germline V gene lookup returns CDR1 SGHVS and CDR2 FQNEAQ. The CDR3 length is 13 residues. CDR3 amino acids: CASSSQGSTEAFF. In DNA, the CDR3 is TGTGCCAGCAGCTCGCAGGGAAGCACTGAAGCTTTCTTT.

V and J are TRBV9 and TRBJ2-3, with a weak D call TRBD2 (6 bases). The CDR3 length is 15 residues. Germline-derived CDR1 and CDR2 are SGDLS and YYNGEE. Trimming shortened V by 4 bases and J by 3 bases, and 15 bases separated the two germline ends. CDR3 DNA: TGTGCCAGCAGCTACCGAGGGACTGAAACAGATACGCAGTATTTT. Translating it yields CASSYRGTETDTQYF. The whole variable domain, filled in from reference TRBV9 and TRBJ2-3, reads DSGVTQTPKHLITATGQRVTLRCSPRSGDLSVYWYQQSLDQGLQFLIQYYNGEERAKGNILERFSAQQFPDLHSELNLSSLELGDSALYFCASSYRGTETDTQYFGPGTRLTVL.

This clone was seen more than once but under ten times. The CDR3 region is CASRNGRETQYF. CDR3 DNA sequence: TGTGCCAGCAGGAACGGGAGAGAGACCCAGTACTTC. The V call is TRBV6-5, the J call TRBJ2-5, with D possibly TRBD2 on 6 matching bases. The ends were cut back, 6 bases at V and 4 bases at J, with 9 bases in the middle. In germline, CDR1 is MNHEY, CDR2 SVGAGI. The CDR3 has 12 residues.

J is TRBJ1-2 and V is TRBV19, with 8 bases lining up with TRBD1. The V gene's germline CDR1 is LNHDA and CDR2 SQIVND (reference sequence). V trimming: 3 bases; J trimming: 8 bases; junction bases outside the gene matches: 14. The CDR3 covers 16 residues. CDR3 protein: CASSIPPGRGLGGYTF. Written as DNA, the CDR3 is TGTGCCAGTAGTATCCCCCCTGGCAGGGGGCTCGGCGGCTACACCTTC.

The chain couples TRBV7-8 to TRBJ1-5, with 7 bases fitting TRBD1. The V segment lost 1 base and the J segment 6 bases; nucleotides outside the gene matches: 9. Germline V lookup: CDR1 SGHVS, CDR2 FQNEAQ. The CDR3 runs to 16 residues. CDR3 loop: CASSLDRLGGTQPQHF. Written as DNA, the CDR3 is TGTGCCAGCAGCTTAGATCGATTAGGGGGCACTCAGCCCCAGCATTTT.

This rearrangement joins TRBV4-1 to TRBJ2-7; 7 nucleotides match TRBD1. V lost 4 bases, J lost 3 bases, and 3 bases stayed unmatched. The CDR3 has 13 amino acids. CDR1 MGHRA and CDR2 YSYEKL come from the germline V gene. Written as DNA, the CDR3 is TGCGCCAGCAGCCGACAGGGCTACTACGAGCAGTACTTC. Translated, it gives CASSRQGYYEQYF.

The DNA of the CDR3 is TGTGCCAGCAGTGAGTACAGGGCTAGCACAGATACGCAGTATTTT. Its translation is CASSEYRASTDTQYF. V gene TRBV6-1 combines with J gene TRBJ2-3, with D maybe TRBD1 (6 bases). There are 15 residues in the CDR3. Trimming removed 3 bases from V and 0 bases from J, with 10 bases in between. CDR1 is MNHNS and CDR2 is SASEGT in the germline V gene.

The chain links TRBV27 to TRBJ2-2, with D possibly being TRBD1 (6 bases). The V end lost 4 bases, the J end lost 5 bases, and 8 bases lay between the germline ends. Germline V CDR1 and CDR2: MNHEY, SMNVEV (reference sequence). The CDR3 spans 13 residues. CDR3 sequence: CASSYRVTGELFF. In nucleotides, the CDR3 is TGTGCCAGCAGTTACAGGGTTACCGGGGAGCTGTTTTTT.